One sample yielded the 5 T cell receptor beta chains listed below, sequenced in a study of tissue T cells after allogeneic stem cell transplantation. Sequencing used immunoSEQ multiplex PCR; TCRdb keeps in-frame clones, though not all of them. The sample contains about 2,300 clones, approximately 49% of which appear only once. Time point noted: mouse harvest day 14 after allogeneic transplant. Each mouse received 10^7 T-cell-depleted marrow cells plus 10^6 splenic CD5+ T cells by tail vein. The sample comprised gut tissue. These receptors were collected from a female BALB/c mouse given C57BL/6 T cells with graft-versus-host disease after an allogeneic hematopoietic cell transplant.

About this clone: The gene symbols are mouse symbols. The read stops 1 residue short of the end of the CDR3; the missing end is completed from the germline J gene. This CDR3 is also generated by other DNA sequences in the sample. V usage is TRBV19 and J usage is TRBJ2-2; perhaps TRBD1 as D (6 bases). Germline lookup yields CDR1 FNHDT and CDR2 SITEND (reference sequence). Trimming took off 2 bases at V and 3 bases at J, with 8 bases between the two ends. The CDR3 is 14 amino acids. The CDR3 bases that were read are TGTGCCAGCAGTATCCCAGGGGACACCGGGCAGCTCTAC. Encoded protein: CASSIPGDTGQLY. The complete CDR3 reads CASSIPGDTGQLYF.

This clone was recorded a few times. Gene names denote mouse genes. With the read ending 1 residue before the CDR3 end, the germline J gene is used to fill in that end. This chain connects TRBV3 to TRBJ2-3; possibly TRBD1 or TRBD2 for D (6 bases each). The CDR3 is 15 residues long. Germline-derived CDR1 and CDR2 are SNHLY and FYNGKV (reference sequence). Trimming left V 1 base short and J 1 base short, with 9 bases between. The CDR3 loop reads CASSLGRGGAETLYF. Incomplete CDR3 DNA: TGTGCCAGCAGCTTAGGGAGGGGGGGTGCAGAAACGCTGTAT.

Remarks on this clone: The gene names given are mouse names. The read gets to within 1 residue of the CDR3 end, and the germline J gene fills in the rest. The chain recombines TRBV15 with TRBJ2-5, with 11 positions matching TRBD2. V lost 6 bases, J lost 5 bases, and 10 bases stayed unmatched. CDR1 and CDR2 from the germline V gene are SGHND and FRSKSL. This CDR3 is 16 amino acids long. The CDR3 reads CASRIGTGGARDTQYF. The CDR3 DNA, read in part, is TGTGCCAGCAGGATAGGTACTGGGGGGGCGCGAGACACCCAGTAC. Looking up the rest from reference TRBV15 and TRBJ2-5 gives the full variable domain: DAGVTQTPRHEVAEKGQTIILKCEPVSGHNDLFWYRQTKIQGLELLSYFRSKSLMEDGGAFKDRFKAEMLNSSFSTLKIQPTEPKDSAVYLCASRIGTGGARDTQYFGPGTRLLVL.

Details on this clone: Germline and genes here are mouse. The read ends 1 residue shy of where the CDR3 ends; the end is completed using the germline J gene. V usage is TRBV31 and J usage is TRBJ1-4; TRBD1 might be the D (5 bases). V lost 0 bases and J lost 0, with 11 bases in between. The germline CDR1 and CDR2 sequences are GKSSPN and SITVG. This CDR3 comprises 16 residues. The CDR3 bases that were read are TGTGCCTGGAGTCTAAGTGGACAAATTTCCAACGAAAGATTATTT. Protein sequence: CAWSLSGQISNERLF. The complete CDR3 sequence is CAWSLSGQISNERLFF.

This clone was seen a handful of times. Gene names denote mouse genes. The DNA ends 1 residue before the CDR3 does, and the rest of the CDR3 is filled in from the germline J gene. The chain recombines TRBV12-2 with TRBJ2-7; 11 nucleotides match TRBD2. Germline values: CDR1 SGHLS, CDR2 HYDKME. CDR3 size: 14 residues. V shed 4 bases and J 5 bases; nucleotides not matched to a gene: 6. This CDR3 is CASSPGLGAHEQYF. CDR3 DNA, as far as it was read: TGTGCCAGCTCCCCGGGACTGGGGGCTCATGAACAGTAC.